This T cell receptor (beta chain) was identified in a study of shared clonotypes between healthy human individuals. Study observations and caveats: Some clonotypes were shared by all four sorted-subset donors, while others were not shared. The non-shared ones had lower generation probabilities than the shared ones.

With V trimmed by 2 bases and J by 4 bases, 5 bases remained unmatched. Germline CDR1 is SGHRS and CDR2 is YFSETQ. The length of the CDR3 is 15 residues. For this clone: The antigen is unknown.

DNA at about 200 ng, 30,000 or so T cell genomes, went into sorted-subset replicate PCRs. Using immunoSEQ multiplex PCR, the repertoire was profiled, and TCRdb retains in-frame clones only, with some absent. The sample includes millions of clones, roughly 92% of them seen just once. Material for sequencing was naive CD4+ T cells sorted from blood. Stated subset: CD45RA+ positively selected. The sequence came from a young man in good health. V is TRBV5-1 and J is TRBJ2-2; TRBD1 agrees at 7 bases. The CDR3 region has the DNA TGCGCCAGCAGCTTTCAGACAGGGAGCACCGGGGAGCTGTTTTTT. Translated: CASSFQTGSTGELFF.